A single sample is the source of the 8 T cell receptor beta chains below, sequenced in a study of T cell clones after liver transplantation. Profiling relied on immunoSEQ multiplex PCR, and the TCRdb table lists in-frame clones only, not all of them. The sample lists about 11,000 clones; 71% were seen once. The sequencing used CD4+ T cells from blood, collected approximately 30 months after liver transplant. These receptors came from a human patient who received a liver transplant. The graft donor may have contributed some T cells.

This clone was seen a single time. V usage is TRBV15 and J usage is TRBJ2-7, with 10 nucleotides matching TRBD2. CDR1 is LNHNV, CDR2 YYDKDF, per germline (reference sequence). This CDR3 contains 18 residues. V gave up 11 bases and J gave up 4 bases; unmatched junction bases: 23. The CDR3 loop reads CAPKKEGEPGLAYYEQYV. The CDR3 DNA reads TGTGCCCCCAAGAAGGAGGGCGAACCGGGACTAGCGTATTACGAGCAGTACGTC.

The chain carries TRBV4-1 and TRBJ1-1; maybe TRBD1 (5 bases). The CDR3 totals 15 residues. Germline V gives CDR1 MGHRA, CDR2 YSYEKL. Trimming took 1 base from V and 0 from J, leaving 9 bases between them. CDR3 DNA: TGCGCCAGCAGCCAAGCGATGGACATGAACACTGAAGCTTTCTTT. It translates to CASSQAMDMNTEAFF.

This clone is medium-sized (0.01 to 0.1%). The sample carries other DNA sequences with the same CDR3. The gene calls are TRBV19 and TRBJ1-2; 7 positions match TRBD1. With V trimmed by 6 bases and J by 4 bases, 5 bases remained unmatched. Germline lookup yields CDR1 LNHDA and CDR2 SQIVND (reference sequence). This CDR3 spans 13 amino acids. CDR3 in DNA: TGTGCCAGTAGCCCCGGGACAGCCTATGGCTACACCTTC. It encodes CASSPGTAYGYTF.

About this clone: The same CDR3 also results from other DNA sequences found in this sample. This chain joins TRBV27 and TRBJ1-1, with D perhaps matching TRBD1 (5 bases). This CDR3 region has 12 residues. The V end lost 0 bases, the J end lost 11 bases, and 10 bases lay between the germline ends. Germline values: CDR1 MNHEY, CDR2 SMNVEV (reference sequence). The CDR3 region is CASSLSGREAFF. Here the CDR3 DNA reads TGTGCCAGCAGTTTATCCGGCAGGGAGGCTTTCTTT.

The rearrangement joins TRBV28 to TRBJ2-1; TRBD1 matches 8 bases. The J segment lost 2 bases and the V segment lost 6 bases, leaving 12 bases of the junction unmatched. The V gene's germline CDR1 is MDHEN and CDR2 SYDVKM. The CDR3 runs 17 residues. CDR3 DNA sequence: TGTGCCAGCAGCCGTACTTGGGGGGACAGGCCCTACAATGAGCAGTTCTTC. Its protein is CASSRTWGDRPYNEQFF.

The gene calls are TRBV30 and TRBJ2-3; perhaps D is TRBD1 or TRBD2 (5 bases each). Trimming left V 0 bases short and J 2 bases short, with 12 bases between. The CDR3 has 15 amino acids. From germline, CDR1 is GTSNPN and CDR2 SVGIG (reference sequence). The CDR3 DNA reads as TGTGCCTGGAGTGTAGGGGCGGGCTACACAGATACGCAGTATTTT. It specifies CAWSVGAGYTDTQYF.

This chain links TRBV28 with TRBJ2-2; D call uncertain. The CDR3 runs to 13 residues. Germline assignment: CDR1 MDHEN and CDR2 SYDVKM. V was pared by 3 bases and J by 3 bases, with 5 bases between. Here the CDR3 DNA reads TGTGCCAGCAGTTTGACCGACACCGGGGAGCTGTTTTTT. This translates into CASSLTDTGELFF.

The chain recombines TRBV12-5 with TRBJ2-5; possibly TRBD2 for D (5 bases). Germline V lookup: CDR1 LGHNT, CDR2 FRNRAP. V was trimmed by 1 base and J by 4 bases, leaving 19 bases between them. The CDR3 totals 17 residues. The CDR3 here is CASGLATGNAIPETQYF. The CDR3 DNA is TGTGCTAGTGGTTTGGCGACGGGGAATGCTATACCAGAGACCCAGTACTTC.